Each of the 25 T cell receptor beta chains below was sequenced from the same sample in a study of blood T cell repertoires in COVID-19 (dated by TCRdb to between 2020 and 2021). Receptors were amplified or captured by the immunoSEQ multiplex PCR assay. TCRdb carries this immuneACCESS record with in-frame sequences only. Its versions omit some clonotypes, under half of them owing to an unresolved V gene in the studies checked, with the rest unexplained. For this sample the table gives around 300,000 clones, of which 75% to 90% were detected only once. Less than 2.5% of the sample is held by the ten biggest clonotypes. Source material: peripheral blood. These receptors were collected from a man younger than 35 with active or convalescent COVID-19.

The genes are TRBV6-5 and TRBJ1-2; D gene unclear. The V end lost 0 bases, the J end lost 3 bases, and 5 bases lay between the germline ends. CDR3 length equals 13 residues. From germline, CDR1 is MNHEY and CDR2 SVGAGI. The CDR3 DNA follows: TGTGCCAGCAGTTACTCTAATCACTATGGCTACACCTTC. Encoded protein: CASSYSNHYGYTF.

The genes are TRBV5-4 and TRBJ2-5; a possible D gene is TRBD2 (6 bases). In germline, CDR1 is SGHNT, CDR2 YYREEE (reference sequence). The length of the CDR3 is 14 residues. The V end lost 0 bases, the J end lost 3 bases, and 9 bases lay between the germline ends. The CDR3 region has the DNA TGTGCCAGCAGCTTGGTTGCGGGGAAAGAGACCCAGTACTTC. Protein product: CASSLVAGKETQYF. The variable domain in full, with the rest retrieved from reference TRBV5-4 and TRBJ2-5, is ETGVTQSPTHLIKTRGQQVTLRCSSQSGHNTVSWYQQALGQGPQFIFQYYREEENGRGNFPPRFSGLQFPNYSSELNVNALELDDSALYLCASSLVAGKETQYFGPGTRLLVL.

V and J are TRBV5-5 and TRBJ2-1, with a tentative D call TRBD2 (7 bases). The germline gives CDR1 SGHKS, CDR2 YYEKEE (reference sequence). The V gene lost 4 bases and the J gene lost 3 bases, with 14 bases spanning the gap. The CDR3 contains 15 residues. The CDR3 sequence: CASSAGGPLYNEQFF. In DNA, the CDR3 is TGTGCCAGCAGCGCCGGGGGGCCCCTCTACAATGAGCAGTTCTTC.

The genes are TRBV19 and TRBJ1-2, with 8 bases aligning to TRBD1. The CDR3 is made up of 14 amino acids. V trimming: 9 bases; J trimming: 5 bases; junction bases outside the gene matches: 11. Per germline, CDR1 LNHDA and CDR2 SQIVND (reference sequence). CDR3 sequence: CASLDRDRIYGYTF. Here the CDR3 DNA reads TGTGCCAGCCTGGACCGGGACAGGATTTATGGCTACACCTTC.

The chain joins TRBV11-2 to TRBJ1-6; D gene ambiguous. The CDR3 sequence is 17 residues long. V lost 1 base to trimming and J lost 4 bases, with 14 bases between them. CDR1 is SGHAT and CDR2 is FQNNGV in the germline V gene. The CDR3 DNA follows: TGTGCCAGCAGCTTAGTGGCTCTAGAGTTATATAATTCACCCCTCCACTTT. It codes for CASSLVALELYNSPLHF.

The rearrangement joins TRBV4-1 to TRBJ2-2; D ambiguous. V lost 2 bases and J 0 bases, leaving 16 bases between the germline ends. The CDR3 spans 18 residues. Germline values: CDR1 MGHRA, CDR2 YSYEKL. The CDR3 DNA follows: TGCGCCAGCAGCCAACGACAAACGGCAAGGCCGAACACCGGGGAGCTGTTTTTT. Its translation: CASSQRQTARPNTGELFF.

CDR3 sequence: CAARSGLASNEQFF. As DNA, the CDR3 is TGTGCCGCCCGATCGGGACTAGCTAGCAATGAGCAGTTCTTC. V usage is TRBV6-5 and J usage is TRBJ2-1; 9 bases fit TRBD2. The V gene end was trimmed by 11 bases and the J gene end by 6 bases; junction bases not matched to a gene: 11. The length of the CDR3 is 14 residues. The germline V gene encodes CDR1 MNHEY and CDR2 SVGAGI.

V is TRBV10-3 and J is TRBJ1-5, with a weak D call TRBD1 (5 bases). V was shortened by 3 bases and J by 5 bases, with 11 bases between the two germline ends. The CDR3 is 14 amino acids. The germline gives CDR1 ENHRY, CDR2 SYGVKD. CDR3 in amino acids: CAISDRGVDQPQHF. In DNA, the CDR3 is TGTGCCATCAGTGATCGGGGGGTCGATCAGCCCCAGCATTTT.

This chain links TRBV5-6 with TRBJ1-5, with D possibly matching TRBD1 (5 bases). V shed 2 bases and J shed 7 bases, with 10 bases lying between them. Germline V gene lookup returns CDR1 SGHDT and CDR2 YYEEEE. The CDR3 totals 13 residues. The CDR3, as DNA: TGTGCCAGCAGCTTTCTGGGGGGGCAGCCCCAGCATTTT. Protein: CASSFLGGQPQHF.

J is TRBJ2-7 and V is TRBV27, with D possibly TRBD1 on 7 matching bases. Per germline, CDR1 MNHEY and CDR2 SMNVEV (reference sequence). The V and J ends lost 5 bases and 0 bases respectively, with 14 bases between them. The CDR3 runs 15 residues. DNA for the CDR3: TGTGCCAGCAGTCACCAGGGGGGTTACTCCTACGAGCAGTACTTC. Its translation is CASSHQGGYSYEQYF.

The J gene is TRBJ2-3, the V gene TRBV6-5, with TRBD2 as a possible D gene (5 bases). This CDR3 has 15 amino acids. Trimming stripped 2 bases from V and 3 bases from J, with 12 bases between. Germline V gene lookup returns CDR1 MNHEY and CDR2 SVGAGI. This CDR3 reads CASSYGQRLTDTQYF. The CDR3, as DNA: TGTGCCAGCAGTTACGGCCAGCGGCTGACAGATACGCAGTATTTT.

This clone was detected a few times. The rearrangement uses TRBV9 and TRBJ1-5; D is unclear. Trimming cost V 0 bases and J 1 base, with 5 bases left between them. This CDR3 is built from 14 residues. CDR1 SGDLS and CDR2 YYNGEE come from the germline V gene. DNA for the CDR3: TGTGCCAGCAGCGTAGGTGAGAGCAATCAGCCCCAGCATTTT. It translates to CASSVGESNQPQHF. Supplemented by reference TRBV9 and TRBJ1-5, the full variable domain reads DSGVTQTPKHLITATGQRVTLRCSPRSGDLSVYWYQQSLDQGLQFLIQYYNGEERAKGNILERFSAQQFPDLHSELNLSSLELGDSALYFCASSVGESNQPQHFGDGTRLSIL.

This rearrangement joins TRBV27 to TRBJ2-7, with TRBD2 as a possible D gene (6 bases). Looked up from germline, CDR1 is MNHEY and CDR2 is SMNVEV (reference sequence). This CDR3 is 14 amino acids long. V shed 4 bases and J shed 5 bases, with 15 bases lying between them. The CDR3 nucleotides read TGTGCCAGCAGTTACGGGGTAGGAGGGGACGAGCAGTACTTC. Protein sequence: CASSYGVGGDEQYF.

The V gene is TRBV6-1, the J gene TRBJ1-4; D is perhaps TRBD1 (5 bases). Germline CDR1 and CDR2: MNHNS and SASEGT. CDR3 size: 15 residues. V gave up 8 bases and J gave up 0 bases, with 13 bases separating them. The CDR3 sequence is CASARAPATNEKLFF. CDR3 DNA: TGTGCCAGCGCCAGGGCGCCTGCAACTAATGAAAAACTGTTTTTT.

The chain carries TRBV19 and TRBJ1-1; 9 nucleotides align to TRBD1. After removal of 5 bases from V and 8 bases from J, the junction contained 12 bases not matched to a gene. CDR1 and CDR2 from the germline V gene are LNHDA and SQIVND (reference sequence). This CDR3 spans 15 amino acids. The CDR3 nucleotides read TGTGCCAGTAGTCGTATACAGGGGGCAGCGGGGGAAGCTTTCTTT. This sequence encodes CASSRIQGAAGEAFF.

The chain links TRBV18 to TRBJ2-7; tentatively, D is TRBD1 (6 bases). Trimming pared 3 bases from V and 3 bases from J, leaving 12 bases between. The CDR3 is 14 amino acids. The germline V gene has CDR1 KGHSH and CDR2 LQKENI. CDR3: CASSPDRNFYEQYF. CDR3 sequence (DNA): TGTGCCAGCTCACCCGACAGGAACTTCTACGAGCAGTACTTC.

The CDR3 region is CAISRAGENSPLHF. CDR3 nucleotides: TGTGCCATCAGCCGGGCAGGGGAAAATTCACCCCTCCACTTT. V is TRBV10-3 and J is TRBJ1-6, with a tentative D call TRBD1 (6 bases). The CDR3 consists of 14 residues. Germline CDR1 reads ENHRY; CDR2 reads SYGVKD. Between the trimmed V and J ends, which lost 6 bases and 7 bases, there was a span of 13 bases.

The gene calls are TRBV12-3 or TRBV12-4 and TRBJ2-7, with a tentative D call TRBD2 (5 bases). The CDR3 sequence is 13 residues long. V dropped 5 bases and J dropped 0 bases, with 8 bases sitting between them. CDR3 amino acids: CASSRLSSYEQYF. CDR3 coding DNA: TGTGCCAGCAGTCGACTAAGCTCCTACGAGCAGTACTTC.

The V call is TRBV29-1, the J call TRBJ2-7, with D tentatively TRBD1 (5 bases). CDR1 is SQVTM and CDR2 is ANQGSEA in the germline V gene. The CDR3 length is 14 residues. With 4 bases removed from V and 3 bases from J, the gap between germline ends came to 16 bases. The CDR3 DNA is TGCAGCGTTGTTTTTGACAGCAAGGTCTACGAGCAGTACTTC. This encodes CSVVFDSKVYEQYF.

This clone was seen just once. V is TRBV15 and J is TRBJ2-1, with a possible D match to TRBD2 (5 bases). Germline V lookup: CDR1 LNHNV, CDR2 YYDKDF (reference sequence). The CDR3 consists of 17 residues. Deletions cut 0 bases from V and 8 bases from J, with 20 bases between. The CDR3 nucleotides read TGTGCCACCAGCAGAGATCCACAGCGGTTGGCGGTGTATGAGCAGTTCTTC. It yields the protein CATSRDPQRLAVYEQFF.

J is TRBJ2-7 and V is TRBV27; TRBD1 agrees at 9 bases. V was pared by 8 bases and J by 5 bases, with 7 bases of the junction left unmatched. The CDR3 spans 13 residues. CDR1 is MNHEY and CDR2 is SMNVEV in the germline V gene (reference sequence). The CDR3 reads CASSRDRDHEQYF. CDR3 in DNA: TGTGCCAGCTCCCGGGACAGGGACCACGAGCAGTACTTC.

The chain joins TRBV6-5 to TRBJ1-5; 7 bases map to TRBD1. Germline-derived CDR1 and CDR2 are MNHEY and SVGAGI. Trimming at V came to 6 bases and at J to 6 bases, leaving 5 bases not matched to a gene. The CDR3 is made up of 13 amino acids. The CDR3 DNA reads as TGTGCCAGCAGAGGGCAGGGGGGTCAGCCCCAGCATTTT. This sequence encodes CASRGQGGQPQHF.

The chain uses TRBV4-3 and TRBJ2-7; D is perhaps TRBD1 (6 bases). The length of the CDR3 is 14 residues. Germline CDR1 is LGHNA and CDR2 is YSLEER. V was shortened by 0 bases and J by 3 bases, with 9 bases between the two germline ends. The CDR3 loop is CASSQDLGGYEQYF. The CDR3, as DNA: TGCGCCAGCAGCCAAGATTTAGGGGGCTACGAGCAGTACTTC.

This clone was observed a single time. J is TRBJ2-7 and V is TRBV27, with D tentatively TRBD1 (7 bases). The CDR3 is 16 amino acids. The germline gives CDR1 MNHEY, CDR2 SMNVEV (reference sequence). Trimming left V 1 base short and J 4 bases short, with 17 bases between. CDR3 sequence reads: CASSLLVAGGLYEQYF. For the CDR3, the DNA is TGTGCCAGCAGTTTATTGGTGGCAGGGGGGCTGTACGAGCAGTACTTC.

The chain employs TRBV24-1 and TRBJ2-3; TRBD2 matches 13 bases. In germline, CDR1 is KGHDR, CDR2 SFDVKD. Unmatched junction bases numbered 14, after V lost 2 bases and J lost 1 base. This CDR3 region has 21 residues. In nucleotides, the CDR3 is TGTGCCACCAGTGATTCCGACTGGACTAGCGGGAGCGGGCTGGGCACAGATACGCAGTATTTT. Translation: CATSDSDWTSGSGLGTDTQYF.